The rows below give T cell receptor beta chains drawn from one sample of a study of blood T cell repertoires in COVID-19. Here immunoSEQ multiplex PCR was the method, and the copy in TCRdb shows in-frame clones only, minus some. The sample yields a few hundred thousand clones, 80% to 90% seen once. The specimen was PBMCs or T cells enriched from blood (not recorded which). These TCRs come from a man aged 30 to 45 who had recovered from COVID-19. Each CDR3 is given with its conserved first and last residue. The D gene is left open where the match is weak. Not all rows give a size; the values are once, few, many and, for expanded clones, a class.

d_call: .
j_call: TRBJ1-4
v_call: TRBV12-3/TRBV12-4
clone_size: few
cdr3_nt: TGTGCCAGCAGTCCCCCGGAGGGAGAAAAACTGTTTTTT
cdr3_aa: CASSPPEGEKLFF

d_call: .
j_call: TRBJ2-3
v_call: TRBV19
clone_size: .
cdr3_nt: TGTGCCAGTAAAAGGCGCAGGTCAAGCACAGATACGCAGTATTTT
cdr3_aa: CASKRRRSSTDTQYF

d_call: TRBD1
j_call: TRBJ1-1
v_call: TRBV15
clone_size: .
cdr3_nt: TGTGCCACCAGCGGGCTCCCCCCGGGACAGGTGAACACTGAAGCTTTCTTT
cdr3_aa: CATSGLPPGQVNTEAFF

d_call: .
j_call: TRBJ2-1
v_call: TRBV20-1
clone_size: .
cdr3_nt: TGCAGTGTCGGGCGGGGCAATGAGCAGTTCTTC
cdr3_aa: CSVGRGNEQFF

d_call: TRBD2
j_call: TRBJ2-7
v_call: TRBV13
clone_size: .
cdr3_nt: TGTGCCAGCAGCCAAGGAGCGGGAGTAGTAGAGCAGTACTTC
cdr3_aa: CASSQGAGVVEQYF

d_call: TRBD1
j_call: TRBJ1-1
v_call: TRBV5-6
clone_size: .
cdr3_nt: TGTGCCAGCAGCTTGTCAGGGGGCTACACTGAAGCTTTCTTT
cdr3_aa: CASSLSGGYTEAFF

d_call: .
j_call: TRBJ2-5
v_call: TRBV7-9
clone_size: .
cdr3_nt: TGTGCCAGCAGCCTAACCCTTAGCGATGCCCAAGAGACCCAGTACTTC
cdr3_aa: CASSLTLSDAQETQYF

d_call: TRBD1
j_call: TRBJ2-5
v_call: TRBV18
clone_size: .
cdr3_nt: TGTGCCAGCTCACCACCCACAGGGGGGTCAGAGACCCAGTACTTC
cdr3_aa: CASSPPTGGSETQYF

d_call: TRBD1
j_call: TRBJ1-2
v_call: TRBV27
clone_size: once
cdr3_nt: TGTGCCAGCAGTTCCCAAGGACAGGCCATTAGGGTGGGCTACACCTTC
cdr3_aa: CASSSQGQAIRVGYTF

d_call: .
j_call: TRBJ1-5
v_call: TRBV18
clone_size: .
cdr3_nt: TGTGCCAGCTCACCATTTCACAGGGAAAATCAGCCCCAGCATTTT
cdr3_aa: CASSPFHRENQPQHF

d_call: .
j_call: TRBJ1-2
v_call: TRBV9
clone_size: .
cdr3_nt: TGTGCCAGCAGCGAAAACAGGGACAATGGCTACACCTTC
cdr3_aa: CASSENRDNGYTF